What follows are 30 T cell receptor beta chains derived from one specimen sequenced in a study of cytomegalovirus exposure and HLA in healthy donors. Researchers ran the PCR with 60 Vbeta and 13 Jbeta primers. Some clones are missing from TCRdb's copy, which holds only in-frame ones; the method was immunoSEQ multiplex PCR. This sample yields some 190,000 clones, of which around 87% are seen a single time; approximately 2% belongs to the top ten. Sequencing used PBMCs. These receptors all stem from a woman between 18 and 30 years old in good health and CMV-seronegative.

J is TRBJ2-1 and V is TRBV9; 10 nucleotides match TRBD2. Germline trimming cut 0 bases from V and 9 bases from J; bases unmatched to any gene: 9. The CDR3 covers 16 residues. Germline V gene sequence: CDR1 SGDLS, CDR2 YYNGEE. This chain's CDR3 is CASSVEASGRRIEQFF. In DNA, the CDR3 is TGTGCCAGCAGCGTAGAGGCTAGCGGGAGAAGGATTGAGCAGTTCTTC.

The V call is TRBV6-6, the J call TRBJ2-5, with TRBD1 matching over 10 bases. Germline-derived CDR1 and CDR2 are MNHNY and SVGAGI (reference sequence). CDR3 length: 16 amino acids. Trimming at V came to 4 bases and at J to 5 bases, leaving 10 bases not matched to a gene. The CDR3 sequence: CASSSPDRGRLETQYF. The CDR3 DNA reads as TGTGCCAGCAGTTCCCCCGACAGGGGGCGCCTGGAGACCCAGTACTTC.

The CDR3 region has the DNA TGCGCCAGCACCCGCGGTCGAACGGATCCCTACGAGCAGTACTTC. This translates into CASTRGRTDPYEQYF. This chain joins TRBV5-1 and TRBJ2-7; the D is unclear. In germline, CDR1 is SGHRS, CDR2 YFSETQ. Trimming removed 6 bases from V and 2 bases from J, with 18 bases in between. CDR3 size: 15 residues.

The chain carries TRBV28 and TRBJ2-3, with D possibly matching TRBD1 (6 bases). The V end lost 11 bases, the J end lost 0 bases, and 12 bases lay between the germline ends. CDR1 and CDR2 from the germline V gene are MDHEN and SYDVKM. CDR3 length: 13 residues. CDR3 loop: CAYGTPSTDTQYF. In nucleotides, the CDR3 is TGTGCCTATGGGACACCTAGCACAGATACGCAGTATTTT.

There are a few counts of this clone. The rearrangement uses TRBV7-6 and TRBJ2-7; D perhaps matches TRBD1 (5 bases). Germline V gene data show CDR1 as SGHVS and CDR2 as FNYEAQ. Trimming cost V 0 bases and J 3 bases, with 9 bases left between them. This CDR3 spans 14 amino acids. The CDR3 sequence: CASSLAVTDYEQYF. The CDR3, as DNA: TGTGCCAGCAGCTTAGCGGTGACAGACTACGAGCAGTACTTC.

This sequence joins TRBV5-4 and TRBJ2-3; perhaps TRBD1 as D (5 bases). Trimming took 0 bases from V and 6 from J, leaving 17 bases between them. The CDR3 has 16 amino acids. The germline gives CDR1 SGHNT, CDR2 YYREEE (reference sequence). The CDR3 sequence: CASSLGQIPSGDTQYF. Written as DNA, the CDR3 is TGTGCCAGCAGCTTGGGACAGATCCCTTCCGGGGATACGCAGTATTTT.

The rearrangement links TRBV7-5 to TRBJ1-2. TRBV7-5 is recorded as a pseudogene. The length of the CDR3 is 13 residues. The CDR3 is CASSLREGLGYTF. The CDR3 nucleotides are TGTGCCAGCAGCTTACGGGAGGGATTGGGCTACACCTTC.

J is TRBJ2-1 and V is TRBV27, with 9 bases identical to TRBD1. Germline CDR1 is MNHEY and CDR2 is SMNVEV (reference sequence). There are 13 residues in the CDR3. Germline trimming cut 8 bases from V and 5 bases from J; bases unmatched to any gene: 4. The CDR3 region has the DNA TGTGCCAGCCGGGACAGGGATCACAATGAGCAGTTCTTC. Residues: CASRDRDHNEQFF.

This chain links TRBV4-1 with TRBJ2-3, with a tentative D call TRBD1 (6 bases). Deletions cut 1 base from V and 2 bases from J, with 16 bases between. Germline lookup yields CDR1 MGHRA and CDR2 YSYEKL. The CDR3 sequence is 17 residues long. This CDR3 reads CASSQVDFRGPTDTQYF. Written as DNA, the CDR3 is TGCGCCAGCAGCCAAGTTGATTTCAGGGGACCCACAGATACGCAGTATTTT.

V gene TRBV5-6 combines with J gene TRBJ1-3; no definite D call. Trimming removed 1 base at V and 3 bases at J, with 17 bases between. CDR1 SGHDT and CDR2 YYEEEE come from the germline V gene. This CDR3 has 17 residues. The CDR3 region has the DNA TGTGCCAGCAGCTTGTCCCCCCGACAAGTAGGTGGAAACACCATATATTTT. Translating gives CASSLSPRQVGGNTIYF. Drawing the rest from reference TRBV5-6 and TRBJ1-3, the complete variable domain is DAGVTQSPTHLIKTRGQQVTLRCSPKSGHDTVSWYQQALGQGPQFIFQYYEEEERQRGNFPDRFSGHQFPNYSSELNVNALLLGDSALYLCASSLSPRQVGGNTIYFGEGSWLTVV.

The chain couples TRBV18 to TRBJ2-7; tentative D call: TRBD1 (5 bases). The V gene's germline CDR1 is KGHSH and CDR2 LQKENI. The CDR3 has 14 amino acids. Trimming stripped 4 bases from V and 5 bases from J, with 15 bases between. The CDR3 protein is CASSRAPGFDEQYF. The DNA for the CDR3 is TGTGCCAGCTCACGAGCGCCAGGGTTCGACGAGCAGTACTTC.

This clone was detected once. This chain uses TRBV28 with TRBJ1-6, with 8 bases that match TRBD1. Per the germline V gene, CDR1 is MDHEN and CDR2 is SYDVKM. This CDR3 comprises 14 residues. The V gene end was trimmed by 8 bases and the J gene end by 6 bases; junction bases not matched to a gene: 6. This CDR3 reads CASGTGPLNSPLHF. CDR3 DNA: TGTGCCAGCGGGACAGGCCCTCTTAATTCACCCCTCCACTTT.

Concerning this clone itself: The same CDR3 arises from other DNA sequences in this sample as well. The chain is built from TRBV6-4 and TRBJ1-1; D not resolved. The CDR3 extends over 12 amino acids. With 2 bases removed from V and 7 bases from J, the gap between germline ends came to 8 bases. Germline V CDR1 and CDR2: MRHNA, SNTAGT. The CDR3 protein is CASSDDNREAFF. For the CDR3, the DNA is TGTGCCAGCAGTGACGACAACCGTGAAGCTTTCTTT.

This chain uses TRBV6-6 with TRBJ1-2; a possible D gene is TRBD1 (6 bases). Trimming stripped 4 bases from V and 6 bases from J, with 15 bases between. Per the germline V gene, CDR1 is MNHNY and CDR2 is SVGAGI (reference sequence). This CDR3 spans 14 amino acids. CDR3 in DNA: TGTGCCAGCAGTTCCGAAGGACAGATTCATGGCTACACCTTC. This translates into CASSSEGQIHGYTF.

This sequence joins TRBV6-1 and TRBJ2-3, with 10 bases fitting TRBD1. V lost 8 bases and J lost 4; bases outside the gene matches: 3. Looked up from germline, CDR1 is MNHNS and CDR2 is SASEGT. The CDR3 covers 13 residues. The CDR3 bases are TGTGCCAGCGACAGGGGGCACCCAGATACGCAGTATTTT. Translating gives CASDRGHPDTQYF.

The rearrangement uses TRBV11-3 and TRBJ2-2; 9 positions agree with TRBD2. Unmatched junction bases numbered 9, after V lost 1 base and J lost 3 bases. CDR1 SGHNT and CDR2 YENEEA come from the germline V gene. This CDR3 contains 18 residues. CDR3 sequence: CASSLGGLAGPYTGELFF. The CDR3 coding sequence is TGTGCCAGCAGCTTAGGGGGGCTAGCGGGACCCTACACCGGGGAGCTGTTTTTT.

This clone has a handful of counts. The chain employs TRBV2 and TRBJ2-1, with 12 bases matching TRBD2. The germline V gene has CDR1 SNHLY and CDR2 FYNNEI. This CDR3 comprises 16 residues. V lost 6 bases and J lost 1; bases outside the gene matches: 4. CDR3 bases: TGTGCCAGCAGGGAACTAGCGGGAGGTTCCTACAATGAGCAGTTCTTC. Its protein is CASRELAGGSYNEQFF.

This clone was seen more than once but under ten times. The chain combines TRBV30 with TRBJ1-3; possibly TRBD1 for D (6 bases). The germline V gene has CDR1 GTSNPN and CDR2 SVGIG (reference sequence). The CDR3 sequence is 14 residues long. Deletions cut 4 bases from V and 0 bases from J, with 10 bases between. CDR3 protein: CAWTPRGSGNTIYF. DNA of the CDR3: TGTGCCTGGACACCCAGGGGCTCTGGAAACACCATATATTTT.

V and J are TRBV4-1 and TRBJ2-5; D is unclear. The last part of the DNA fits TRBJ2-7 better; the J call may be wrong. The CDR3 has 14 residues. Germline CDR1 MGHRA, CDR2 YSYEKL. CDR3 sequence: CASSQEVRVYEQYF. As DNA, the CDR3 is TGCGCCAGCAGCCAAGAGGTCCGGGTCTACGAGCAGTACTTC.

The chain joins TRBV9 to TRBJ1-4; no clear D. CDR1 and CDR2 from the germline V gene are SGDLS and YYNGEE. Trimming pared 4 bases from V and 0 bases from J, leaving 10 bases between. This CDR3 comprises 15 residues. CDR3 amino acids: CASSSEGATNEKLFF. CDR3 nucleotides: TGTGCCAGCAGCTCGGAGGGAGCAACTAATGAAAAACTGTTTTTT.

This clone occurred once. This chain links TRBV28 with TRBJ1-1, with D hard to call. Germline CDR1 is MDHEN and CDR2 is SYDVKM. The CDR3 extends over 12 amino acids. With 2 bases removed from V and 7 bases from J, the gap between germline ends came to 8 bases. CDR3 nucleotides: TGTGCCAGCAGTTTAACTGCTTATGAAGCTTTCTTT. Its translation is CASSLTAYEAFF. Looking up the rest from reference TRBV28 and TRBJ1-1 gives the full variable domain: DVKVTQSSRYLVKRTGEKVFLECVQDMDHENMFWYRQDPGLGLRLIYFSYDVKMKEKGDIPEGYSVSREKKERFSLILESASTNQTSMYLCASSLTAYEAFFGQGTRLTVV.

The chain employs TRBV28 and TRBJ2-7; TRBD2 agrees at 9 bases. V lost 10 bases and J lost 7; bases outside the gene matches: 14. The CDR3 is made up of 14 amino acids. The germline CDR1 and CDR2 sequences are MDHEN and SYDVKM. The CDR3 nucleotides read TGTGCCACAATTCCCGGGACTAGCCCGGGGGAGCAGTACTTC. It translates to CATIPGTSPGEQYF.

This clone showed up just once. The rearrangement joins TRBV19 to TRBJ1-5, with 7 bases that match TRBD1. The CDR3 consists of 16 residues. CDR1 is LNHDA, CDR2 SQIVND, per germline (reference sequence). J gave up 0 bases and V 6 bases, and 8 bases lay outside the gene matches. CDR3 amino acids: CASSDRVLYSNQPQHF. CDR3 DNA sequence: TGTGCCAGTAGCGACAGGGTCTTATATAGCAATCAGCCCCAGCATTTT.

The chain carries TRBV9 and TRBJ2-1; 12 positions agree with TRBD2. CDR1 SGDLS and CDR2 YYNGEE come from the germline V gene. V shed 3 bases, J shed 8 bases, and the junction held 12 bases outside the gene matches. CDR3 length: 17 residues. CDR3 protein: CASSAASGTSGWDEQFF. The CDR3 DNA reads TGTGCCAGCAGCGCCGCCTCCGGGACTAGCGGGTGGGATGAGCAGTTCTTC.

About this clone itself: The sample carries other DNA sequences with the same CDR3. This chain connects TRBV6-5 to TRBJ2-7; D remains unclear. The V and J ends lost 3 bases and 0 bases respectively, with 9 bases between them. The CDR3 consists of 14 residues. Germline V gene data show CDR1 as MNHEY and CDR2 as SVGAGI. The CDR3 DNA reads TGTGCCAGCAGTTATCTACAGTTCTCCTACGAGCAGTACTTC. Encoded protein: CASSYLQFSYEQYF.

The genes are TRBV28 and TRBJ2-2; the D gene is possibly TRBD2 (7 bases). The V and J ends lost 3 bases and 3 bases respectively, with 8 bases between them. Germline CDR1 reads MDHEN; CDR2 reads SYDVKM. CDR3 length equals 14 residues. The CDR3, as DNA: TGTGCCAGCAGTTTGGGGGGGCACACCGGGGAGCTGTTTTTT. As protein: CASSLGGHTGELFF. Looking up the rest from reference TRBV28 and TRBJ2-2 gives the full variable domain: DVKVTQSSRYLVKRTGEKVFLECVQDMDHENMFWYRQDPGLGLRLIYFSYDVKMKEKGDIPEGYSVSREKKERFSLILESASTNQTSMYLCASSLGGHTGELFFGEGSRLTVL.

This clone was counted between two and nine times. The CDR3 nucleotides read TGTGCCAGTAGTAACAGGGGTCGGGAGACCCAGTACTTC. Its translation is CASSNRGRETQYF. The gene calls are TRBV19 and TRBJ2-5; 7 positions agree with TRBD1. The CDR3 contains 13 residues. J gave up 5 bases and V 4 bases, and 4 bases lay outside the gene matches. Germline V lookup: CDR1 LNHDA, CDR2 SQIVND (reference sequence).

In the case of this clone: Compared with germline, one end of the junction differs, possibly owing to a read error. V is TRBV5-4 and J is TRBJ2-2; TRBD2 might be the D (5 bases). The germline gives CDR1 SGHNT, CDR2 YYREEE (reference sequence). The CDR3 has 14 residues. Here the CDR3 reads CANSHPSGTGELFF. In nucleotides, the CDR3 is TGTGCCAACAGCCACCCCTCGGGGACCGGGGAGCTGTTTTTT.

The chain employs TRBV27 and TRBJ2-7; D possibly corresponds to TRBD2 (6 bases). There are 11 residues in the CDR3. V shed 7 bases and J shed 3 bases, with 7 bases lying between them. CDR1 and CDR2 from the germline V gene are MNHEY and SMNVEV (reference sequence). CDR3 DNA: TGTGCCAGCAAAGCGGGCTACGAGCAGTACTTC. This codes for CASKAGYEQYF.

The chain has TRBV15 and TRBJ2-3; D unresolved. The ends were cut back, 4 bases at V and 6 bases at J, with 14 bases in the middle. CDR1 LNHNV and CDR2 YYDKDF come from the germline V gene (reference sequence). The CDR3 totals 14 residues. The CDR3 DNA is TGTGCCACCAGCATCGGCGGTCGTGTGGATACGCAGTATTTT. Its translation is CATSIGGRVDTQYF.